These 19 T cell receptor beta chains came from one sample sequenced in a study of response to subunit inactivated influenza vaccine. TCRdb re-derived calls from the RT-PCR reads in MiXCR, one entry per CDR3 protein. The sample lists roughly 570,000 distinct CDR3 sequences, approximately 15% occurring once. The sample here was PBMCs from blood, taken about 13 days after vaccination. These receptors all come from a middle-aged man who received an inactivated influenza vaccine.

A remark on this clonotype: With a much larger clone just one base away, this may be a read error. The V gene is TRBV5-1, the J gene TRBJ2-5, with D uncertain. CDR1 is SGHRS, CDR2 YFSETQ, per germline. The V gene lost 2 bases and the J gene lost 0 bases, with 2 bases spanning the gap. This CDR3 comprises 12 residues. The DNA for the CDR3 is TGCGCCAGCAGCTTTGACCAAGAGACCCAGTACTTC. This translates into CASSFDQETQYF.

This clonotype was seen only a few times. The V call is TRBV4-3, the J call TRBJ2-2, with 8 bases identical to TRBD2. The CDR3 totals 15 residues. From germline, CDR1 is LGHNA and CDR2 YSLEER. The trim removed 0 bases at V and 6 bases at J, leaving 3 bases unmatched. For the CDR3, the DNA is TGCGCCAGCAGCCAAGATTCGGGGGGGGCCGGGGAGCTGTTTTTT. Its translation: CASSQDSGGAGELFF.

The V and J genes are TRBV27 and TRBJ2-7; the match to TRBD2 covers 8 bases. The CDR3 is 15 residues long. The germline CDR1 and CDR2 sequences are MNHEY and SMNVEV (reference sequence). J gave up 1 base and V 2 bases, and 4 bases lay outside the gene matches. CDR3 sequence reads: CASSLASGWSYEQYF. For the CDR3, the DNA is TGTGCCAGCAGTTTAGCTAGCGGGTGGTCCTACGAGCAGTACTTC.

This clonotype was detected a few times. J is TRBJ2-7 and V is TRBV3-1; perhaps D is TRBD1 or TRBD2 (6 bases each). The V end lost 4 bases, the J end lost 0 bases, and 19 bases lay between the germline ends. Germline V lookup: CDR1 LGHDT, CDR2 YNNKEL (reference sequence). The CDR3 sequence is 17 residues long. CDR3 sequence reads: CASSPRRRGVYSYEQYF. The CDR3 DNA follows: TGTGCCAGCAGCCCAAGAAGGAGGGGGGTTTACTCCTACGAGCAGTACTTC.

This clonotype was seen a handful of times. The chain is built from TRBV14 and TRBJ1-4; 7 bases agree with TRBD1. Germline-derived CDR1 and CDR2 are SGHDN and FVKESK. The CDR3 has 15 residues. V lost 6 bases, J lost 5 bases, and 9 bases stayed unmatched. The CDR3 reads CASSPIGTVNEKLFF. The CDR3 DNA reads TGTGCCAGCAGTCCGATCGGGACAGTGAATGAAAAACTGTTTTTT.

The chain carries TRBV30 and TRBJ2-2; D uncertain. Germline CDR1 reads GTSNPN; CDR2 reads SVGIG (reference sequence). The CDR3 consists of 13 residues. V was pared by 2 bases and J by 7 bases, with 11 bases between. The CDR3 loop reads CAWSPLVVGELFF. In DNA form, the CDR3 reads TGTGCCTGGAGTCCCCTAGTAGTCGGGGAGCTGTTTTTT.

This chain links TRBV4-3 with TRBJ1-2; TRBD1 matches 9 bases. The CDR3 totals 15 residues. With 2 bases clipped from V and 6 bases from J, the junction kept 7 bases outside the gene matches. CDR1 LGHNA and CDR2 YSLEER come from the germline V gene. The CDR3 region is CASSQIGQGRDGYTF. The DNA of the CDR3 is TGCGCCAGCAGCCAAATAGGACAGGGGAGAGATGGCTACACCTTC.

This clonotype was seen a few times. The gene calls are TRBV12-3 or TRBV12-4 and TRBJ1-4; tentative D call: TRBD1 (5 bases). The CDR3 contains 15 residues. Trimming removed 6 bases from V and 4 bases from J, with 15 bases in between. The CDR3 DNA follows: TGTGCCAGCAGGGGACGAGCCGTTCATAATGAAAAACTGTTTTTT. Translated, it gives CASRGRAVHNEKLFF.

The chain carries TRBV20-1 and TRBJ1-5; D ambiguous. Between the trimmed V and J ends, which lost 0 bases and 5 bases, there was a span of 8 bases. The V gene's germline CDR1 is DFQATT and CDR2 SNEGSKA (reference sequence). The CDR3 spans 13 residues. CDR3 protein: CSARESWDQPQHF. DNA of the CDR3: TGCAGTGCTAGAGAGAGCTGGGATCAGCCCCAGCATTTT.

V gene TRBV6-2 or TRBV6-3 combines with J gene TRBJ2-3; 8 nucleotides match TRBD2. Germline CDR1 is MNHEY and CDR2 is SVGEGT. The CDR3 runs 16 residues. Germline trimming cut 6 bases from V and 5 bases from J; bases unmatched to any gene: 13. The CDR3 spells CASRQFLAGGLDTQYF. CDR3 DNA: TGTGCCAGCAGACAGTTCCTCGCGGGAGGCCTAGATACGCAGTATTTT.

The sample holds a few counts of this clonotype. The chain employs TRBV4-1 and TRBJ1-5; TRBD1 might be the D (5 bases). Germline V gene lookup returns CDR1 MGHRA and CDR2 YSYEKL. V shed 1 base and J shed 4 bases, with 14 bases lying between them. CDR3 length: 16 residues. DNA of the CDR3: TGCGCCAGCAGCCAAGTCCCCGTGGGGCGAAATCAGCCCCAGCATTTT. Protein: CASSQVPVGRNQPQHF.

The rearrangement links TRBV29-1 to TRBJ2-1, with 7 bases matching TRBD2. This CDR3 comprises 15 residues. V lost 8 bases, J lost 0 bases, and 10 bases stayed unmatched. Germline CDR1 SQVTM, CDR2 ANQGSEA. The CDR3 sequence: CSTGGFGSSYNEQFF. CDR3 bases: TGCAGCACGGGGGGATTCGGGAGCTCCTACAATGAGCAGTTCTTC.

This CDR3 is CASSQQGAATGELFF. In DNA, the CDR3 is TGTGCCAGCAGCCAACAGGGGGCGGCCACCGGGGAGCTGTTTTTT. This chain connects TRBV7-3 to TRBJ2-2, with TRBD1 identical over 9 bases. CDR3 length: 15 residues. J was trimmed by 4 bases and V by 5 bases; bases with no gene match: 5. Germline CDR1 and CDR2: SGHTA and FQGTGA.

This chain joins TRBV12-3 or TRBV12-4 and TRBJ2-7; 7 bases align to TRBD2. This CDR3 contains 14 residues. V lost 3 bases and J lost 4; bases outside the gene matches: 6. CDR3 loop: CASSFRAGTYEQYF. The CDR3 DNA reads TGTGCCAGCAGTTTCCGAGCGGGGACGTACGAGCAGTACTTC.

This clonotype was observed many times. The chain uses TRBV7-8 and TRBJ2-7, with D possibly TRBD1 on 5 matching bases. The CDR3 runs 14 residues. Germline loops: CDR1 SGHVS, CDR2 FQNEAQ. Trimming left V 1 base short and J 3 bases short, with 10 bases between. CDR3 protein: CASSLGRQIYEQYF. The DNA of the CDR3 is TGTGCCAGCAGCTTAGGGAGACAGATCTACGAGCAGTACTTC.

This chain uses TRBV5-1 with TRBJ1-2, with D maybe TRBD1 (5 bases). The V end lost 4 bases, the J end lost 4 bases, and 14 bases lay between the germline ends. Germline CDR1 reads SGHRS; CDR2 reads YFSETQ. The CDR3 spans 14 residues. The DNA for the CDR3 is TGCGCCAGCAGCAGGACATTATACGGCTATGGCTACACCTTC. Translated: CASSRTLYGYGYTF.

V and J are TRBV7-2 and TRBJ2-1; 9 bases line up with TRBD2. V dropped 0 bases and J dropped 15; count of bases not matched to a gene: 12. The V gene's germline CDR1 is SGHTA and CDR2 FQGNSA. CDR3 length: 15 residues. The CDR3 region has the DNA TGTGCCAGCAGCTTAGCGTTAGGCGGGGGGGCCAAACGGTTCTTC. Protein product: CASSLALGGGAKRFF.

V gene TRBV7-2 combines with J gene TRBJ2-1; a possible D gene is TRBD2 (6 bases). Per the germline V gene, CDR1 is SGHTA and CDR2 is FQGNSA. The CDR3 has 15 residues. V gave up 5 bases and J gave up 1 base, with 12 bases separating them. CDR3 nucleotide sequence: TGTGCCAGCAGCCCCCGCGGGATATCCTACAATGAGCAGTTCTTC. Its translation is CASSPRGISYNEQFF.

This clonotype was detected only a few times. V gene TRBV30 combines with J gene TRBJ1-5; D is possibly TRBD1 (5 bases). V was cut by 0 bases and J by 0 bases, with 9 bases left in between. This CDR3 comprises 15 residues. Germline V gives CDR1 GTSNPN, CDR2 SVGIG (reference sequence). The chain's CDR3 is CAWSVRGISNQPQHF. The CDR3 nucleotides read TGTGCCTGGAGTGTACGGGGCATTAGCAATCAGCCCCAGCATTTT.